Described below is a single TCR beta chain sequence and its context. Antigen unknown. This sample was taken from a study of glioma-infiltrating T cells. Points from the study as a whole: Only very few CDR3 sequences appeared in both tissue and blood.

TCR alpha and beta CDR3 regions were amplified from RNA using iRepertoire nested multiplex PCR. TCRdb ran MiXCR on the multiplex PCR reads and lists one entry per CDR3 protein. The sample lists 300,000 to 400,000 distinct CDR3 sequences, about two fifths occurring once. The receptor was isolated from a human donor with low-grade glioma or glioblastoma, undergoing nonglioma brain surgery, or in good health (not recorded which). Sequences were obtained from glioma tissue, nonneoplastic brain tissue, or PBMCs (not recorded which).

This CDR3 reads CATPPLAGSTDTQYF. Here the CDR3 DNA reads TGTGCCACCCCCCCTTTAGCGGGGAGCACAGATACGCAGTATTTT. The chain is built from TRBV4-2 and TRBJ2-3, with 8 bases fitting TRBD2. Unmatched junction bases numbered 9, after V lost 10 bases and J lost 0 bases. The CDR3 extends over 15 amino acids. CDR1 and CDR2 (germline): LGHNA, YNFKEQ.